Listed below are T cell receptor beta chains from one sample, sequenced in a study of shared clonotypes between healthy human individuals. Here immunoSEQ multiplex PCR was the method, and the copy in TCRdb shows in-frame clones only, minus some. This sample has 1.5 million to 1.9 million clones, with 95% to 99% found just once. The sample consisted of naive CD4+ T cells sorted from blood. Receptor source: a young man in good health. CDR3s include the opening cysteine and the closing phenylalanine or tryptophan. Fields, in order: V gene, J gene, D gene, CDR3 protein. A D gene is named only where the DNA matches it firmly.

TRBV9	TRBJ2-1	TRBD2	CASSVDGSGRIIYNEQFF
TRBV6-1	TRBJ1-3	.	CASSDPFSGNTIYF
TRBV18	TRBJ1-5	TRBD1	CASSPPQGSRNQPQHF
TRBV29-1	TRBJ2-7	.	CSVEEPGMRYEQYF
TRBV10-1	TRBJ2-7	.	CASSAGPSSYEQYF
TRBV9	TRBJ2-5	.	CASSVGERVEGYQETQYF
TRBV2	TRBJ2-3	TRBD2	CASTRRASGVRRTQYF
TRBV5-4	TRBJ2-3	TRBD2	CASSLARLAGAGTDTQYF
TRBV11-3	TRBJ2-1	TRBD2	CASSPHGLAGSEQFF
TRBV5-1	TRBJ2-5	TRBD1	CASTGDPGGETQYF
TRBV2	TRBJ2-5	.	CASSDRPGGTQYF
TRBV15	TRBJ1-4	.	CATSRDTLGEKLFF
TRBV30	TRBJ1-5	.	CAWSVGSDQPQHF
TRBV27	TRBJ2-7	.	CASRPLKTPPDHEQYF
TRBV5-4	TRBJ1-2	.	CASSGPGQDYGYTF
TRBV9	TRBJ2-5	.	CASSVGLALNQETQYF
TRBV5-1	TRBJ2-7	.	CASSADPRVEQYF
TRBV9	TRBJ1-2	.	CASSVDPLLDSYGYTF
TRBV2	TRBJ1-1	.	CASSEAQGSEAFF
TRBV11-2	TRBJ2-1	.	CASSLVVGYNEQFF
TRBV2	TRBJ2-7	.	CASSEASYEQYF
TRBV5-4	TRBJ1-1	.	CASSHKIKNTEAFF
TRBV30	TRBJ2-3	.	CAWSVLDTQYF
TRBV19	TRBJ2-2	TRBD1	CATVPGQENTGELFF
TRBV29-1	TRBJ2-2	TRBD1	CSVVVRGYTGELFF
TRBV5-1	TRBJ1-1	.	CASSLGTTNTEAFF
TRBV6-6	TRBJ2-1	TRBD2	CASRGLADSSYNEQFF
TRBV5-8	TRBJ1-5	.	CASSRNQPQHF
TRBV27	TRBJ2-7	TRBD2	CASGSQGALAVYEQYF
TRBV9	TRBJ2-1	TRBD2	CASSVVLAGVSNEQFF
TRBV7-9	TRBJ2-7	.	CASSFNQASYEQYF
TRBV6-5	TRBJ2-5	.	CASSYSSGSQTAQYF
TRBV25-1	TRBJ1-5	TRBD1	CASSGDRGGPPQHF
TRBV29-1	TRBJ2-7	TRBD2	CSVVLTGRAYEQYF
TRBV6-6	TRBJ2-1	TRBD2	CASSYRGTSGYNEQFF
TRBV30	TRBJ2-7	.	CAWRWSAYEQYF
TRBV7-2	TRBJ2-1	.	CASSFSRVAGNEQFF
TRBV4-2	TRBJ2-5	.	CASSQDSGQGGQETQYF
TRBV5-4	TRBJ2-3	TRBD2	CASSTGTSGNTDTQYF
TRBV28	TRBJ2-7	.	CASSTPGSGPYEQYF
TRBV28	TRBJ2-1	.	CASMWGDYNEQFF
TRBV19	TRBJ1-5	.	CASRGPGTNQPQHF
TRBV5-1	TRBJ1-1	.	CASSPLVEGNTEAFF
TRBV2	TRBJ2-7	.	CASSYEWRISYEQYF
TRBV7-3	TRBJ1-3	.	CASSLISGNTIYF
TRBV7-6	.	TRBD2	CASSLGGRVDEQYF
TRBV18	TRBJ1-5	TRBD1	CASSPRDRVEQPQHF
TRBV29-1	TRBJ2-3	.	CSVDRPRGTDTQYF
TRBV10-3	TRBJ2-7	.	CAISEQVSYEQYF
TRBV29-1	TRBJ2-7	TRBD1	CSVVVWDRNYEQYF
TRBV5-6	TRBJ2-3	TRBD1	CASSVQGGTDTQYF
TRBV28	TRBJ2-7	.	CASSRPDF
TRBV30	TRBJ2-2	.	CAWSEGALDTGELFF